This T cell receptor beta chain was profiled in a study of PD-1 blockade in classical Hodgkin lymphoma. General study points: Patients excluded were those beginning nivolumab under 1 year after ASCT. The study found complete responders had baseline diversity similar to newly diagnosed patients.

Time point here: cycle 4 day 1 (C4D1), after more than five weeks of nivolumab. Relapse after autologous stem cell transplantation occurred in every patient, and brentuximab vedotin exposure varied. About this clone itself: Its cognate antigen is unknown.

Profiled with immunoSEQ multiplex PCR; TCRdb holds only in-frame clones, not every one. Here the sample spans approximately 21,000 clones, 75% to 90% being singletons. Germline lookup yields CDR1 SEHNR and CDR2 FQNEAQ (reference sequence). Trimming cost V 5 bases and J 0 bases, with 17 bases left between them. There are 17 residues in the CDR3. The source is a human donor with classical Hodgkin lymphoma. V is TRBV7-9 and J is TRBJ1-3; tentative D call: TRBD1 (5 bases). The sample consisted of peripheral blood mononuclear cells (PBMCs), taken before the fourth cycle of nivolumab. The CDR3 loop is CASSRPWDFYSGNTIYF. The CDR3, as DNA: TGTGCCAGCAGCCGTCCTTGGGACTTCTACTCTGGAAACACCATATATTTT. Using reference TRBV7-9 and TRBJ1-3 for the parts outside the CDR3, the full variable domain is DTGVSQNPRHKITKRGQNVTFRCDPISEHNRLYWYRQTLGQGPEFLTYFQNEAQLEKSRLLSDRFSAERPKGSFSTLEIQRTEQGDSAMYLCASSRPWDFYSGNTIYFGEGSWLTVV.